This TCR beta chain was sequenced in a study of T-cell reconstitution after alpha-beta-depleted transplantation in children. The TCRbeta library incorporated unique molecular identifiers. Using its own MiXCR run on the PCR reads, TCRdb lists one record per CDR3 protein. The sample has about 610,000 distinct CDR3 sequences; approximately 10% are singletons. V shed 4 bases, J shed 0 bases, and the junction held 12 bases outside the gene matches. The V gene's germline CDR1 is KGHDR and CDR2 SFDVKD. The CDR3 has 19 residues. The V gene is TRBV24-1, the J gene TRBJ2-1; 9 bases fit TRBD2. The receptor was derived from a human donor who donated a stem cell graft to a child with acute myeloid leukemia. This material consisted of PBMCs from the stem cell graft donor, taken from the stem cell graft. The CDR3 loop is CATSERARLAGISYNEQFF. Here the CDR3 DNA reads TGTGCCACCAGTGAAAGAGCACGGCTAGCGGGAATCTCCTACAATGAGCAGTTCTTC.